Each of the 20 T cell receptor beta chains below was sequenced from the same sample in a study of siplizumab effects on memory and regulatory T cells. Here immunoSEQ multiplex PCR was the method, and the copy in TCRdb shows in-frame clones only, minus some. The sample includes 97,000 or so clones, approximately 90% seen only once; the top ten take around 1.1%. Sequencing was carried out using CD4+ T cells sorted from blood. Receptors originate from a human donor in good health.

This clone was seen a single time. The gene calls are TRBV19 and TRBJ2-7; TRBD2 might be the D (5 bases). V was clipped by 3 bases and J by 3 bases, with 12 bases between them. The CDR3 consists of 14 residues. CDR1 and CDR2 from the germline V gene are LNHDA and SQIVND (reference sequence). CDR3 loop: CASSMQTTFYEQYF. In DNA form, the CDR3 reads TGTGCCAGTAGTATGCAGACTACTTTCTACGAGCAGTACTTC. Looking up the rest from reference TRBV19 and TRBJ2-7 gives the full variable domain: DGGITQSPKYLFRKEGQNVTLSCEQNLNHDAMYWYRQDPGQGLRLIYYSQIVNDFQKGDIAEGYSVSREKKESFPLTVTSAQKNPTAFYLCASSMQTTFYEQYFGPGTRLTVT.

V gene TRBV10-1 combines with J gene TRBJ2-3, with D uncertain. The V end was cut by 3 bases, the J end by 1 base, with 11 bases between. The CDR3 has 15 residues. The germline gives CDR1 WNHNN, CDR2 SYGVQD (reference sequence). The CDR3 nucleotides are TGCGCCAGCAGTGACCCCGGCACCCGCACAGATACGCAGTATTTT. It codes for CASSDPGTRTDTQYF.

The V gene is TRBV18, the J gene TRBJ1-5; D gene ambiguous. Germline CDR1 KGHSH, CDR2 LQKENI. The CDR3 is 15 residues long. Trimming took off 2 bases at V and 3 bases at J, with 11 bases between the two ends. The CDR3 sequence: CASSPSNSDNQPQHF. Here the CDR3 DNA reads TGTGCCAGCTCACCATCCAACTCCGACAATCAGCCCCAGCATTTT.

The chain recombines TRBV5-1 with TRBJ1-5, with TRBD1 as a possible D gene (5 bases). Deletions cut 0 bases from V and 3 bases from J, with 13 bases between. Germline V CDR1 and CDR2: SGHRS, YFSETQ. The length of the CDR3 is 16 residues. CDR3 sequence reads: CASSLVGGLDNQPQHF. The CDR3 DNA reads as TGCGCCAGCAGCTTGGTTGGGGGATTGGACAATCAGCCCCAGCATTTT.

This sequence joins TRBV10-2 and TRBJ1-5; 8 positions match TRBD1. The length of the CDR3 is 15 residues. Germline V gene data show CDR1 as WSHSY and CDR2 as SAAADI. V lost 10 bases to trimming and J lost 2 bases; unmatched junction nucleotides: 10. In nucleotides, the CDR3 is TGCGCCACCAGACAGGGGATGGGCGGCAATCAGCCCCAGCATTTT. Translating gives CATRQGMGGNQPQHF.

This chain connects TRBV6-5 to TRBJ2-7; D may be TRBD2 (5 bases). The CDR3 has 11 residues. CDR1 and CDR2 (germline): MNHEY, SVGAGI. Trimming removed 8 bases from V and 3 bases from J, with 8 bases in between. The CDR3 DNA sequence: TGTGCCAGCCACCGGGGCTACGAGCAGTACTTC. Encoded protein: CASHRGYEQYF.

The V call is TRBV9, the J call TRBJ2-2; D is undetermined. Between the trimmed V and J ends, which lost 3 bases and 2 bases, there was a span of 20 bases. Germline V gene sequence: CDR1 SGDLS, CDR2 YYNGEE. There are 18 residues in the CDR3. The CDR3 bases are TGTGCCAGCAGCGGGGTTCTCCCGCACATAATAAACACCGGGGAGCTGTTTTTT. It encodes CASSGVLPHIINTGELFF.

This chain connects TRBV25-1 to TRBJ1-4, with D perhaps TRBD1 (6 bases). V was pared by 3 bases and J by 10 bases, with 21 bases between. This CDR3 region has 16 residues. CDR1 and CDR2 from the germline V gene are MGHDK and SYGVNS. The CDR3 spells CASSEPRTAAGVKLFF. CDR3 DNA: TGTGCCAGCAGTGAGCCGCGGACAGCGGCGGGCGTAAAACTGTTTTTT.

The chain is built from TRBV28 and TRBJ2-7; maybe TRBD2 (6 bases). The CDR3 length is 13 residues. Germline V gene data show CDR1 as MDHEN and CDR2 as SYDVKM. Trimming pared 4 bases from V and 2 bases from J, leaving 9 bases between. The CDR3 loop is CASSSWEAYEQYF. In DNA, the CDR3 is TGTGCCAGCAGTTCCTGGGAGGCCTACGAGCAGTACTTC.

The gene calls are TRBV19 and TRBJ1-6, with 12 bases fitting TRBD1. Germline trimming cut 3 bases from V and 7 bases from J; bases unmatched to any gene: 4. Looked up from germline, CDR1 is LNHDA and CDR2 is SQIVND (reference sequence). The CDR3 consists of 16 residues. The CDR3 DNA follows: TGTGCCAGTAGTATCCGGGACAGGGGGCTAAATTCACCCCTCCACTTT. As protein: CASSIRDRGLNSPLHF.

The chain is built from TRBV19 and TRBJ1-1, with unresolved D. Germline loops: CDR1 LNHDA, CDR2 SQIVND (reference sequence). CDR3 length: 13 amino acids. V was shortened by 3 bases and J by 3 bases, with 8 bases between the two germline ends. Here the CDR3 DNA reads TGTGCCAGTAGTATCGGTGAGCACACTGAAGCTTTCTTT. It yields the protein CASSIGEHTEAFF.

The chain is built from TRBV2 and TRBJ2-2, with 8 bases aligning to TRBD2. J lost 9 bases, V lost 6 bases, and 12 bases had no gene match. Germline values: CDR1 SNHLY, CDR2 FYNNEI. This CDR3 is 15 amino acids long. The CDR3 DNA sequence: TGTGCCAGCAGGGGACTAGGGGGTCCCGGCCGGGAGCTGTTTTTT. Translated: CASRGLGGPGRELFF.

The V and J genes are TRBV6-1 and TRBJ2-1; 8 nucleotides line up with TRBD2. V gave up 6 bases and J gave up 7 bases; unmatched junction bases: 11. This CDR3 has 15 residues. CDR1 is MNHNS and CDR2 is SASEGT in the germline V gene. The CDR3 loop is CASRTPVAGFNEQFF. CDR3 nucleotide sequence: TGTGCCAGCAGGACCCCAGTAGCGGGATTTAATGAGCAGTTCTTC.

This sequence joins TRBV2 and TRBJ2-3, with TRBD2 matching 10 bases. The CDR3 sequence is 15 residues long. The germline V gene has CDR1 SNHLY and CDR2 FYNNEI. V lost 6 bases, J lost 2 bases, and 5 bases stayed unmatched. The CDR3: CASRVGLAATDTQYF. The CDR3 nucleotides are TGTGCCAGCAGGGTTGGACTAGCGGCCACAGATACGCAGTATTTT.

This clone appeared once. This CDR3 is CASSLVWVSADTQYF. The CDR3 DNA reads as TGCGCCAGCAGCTTGGTTTGGGTTAGCGCAGATACGCAGTATTTT. This chain joins TRBV5-1 and TRBJ2-3; D possibly corresponds to TRBD2 (5 bases). Trimming left V 0 bases short and J 4 bases short, with 12 bases between. There are 15 residues in the CDR3. Germline V lookup: CDR1 SGHRS, CDR2 YFSETQ. The variable domain in full, with the rest retrieved from reference TRBV5-1 and TRBJ2-3, is KAGVTQTPRYLIKTRGQQVTLSCSPISGHRSVSWYQQTPGQGLQFLFEYFSETQRNKGNFPGRFSGRQFSNSRSEMNVSTLELGDSALYLCASSLVWVSADTQYFGPGTRLTVL.

The chain recombines TRBV5-1 with TRBJ2-4, with D perhaps TRBD1 or TRBD2 (5 bases each). Deletions cut 0 bases from V and 13 bases from J, with 20 bases between. This CDR3 comprises 15 residues. Germline CDR1 SGHRS, CDR2 YFSETQ. The CDR3 region has the DNA TGCGCCAGCAGCTTGGAAGGCGGTTTTCGGGACGGCCAGTACTTC. Protein: CASSLEGGFRDGQYF. Full variable domain (missing parts from reference TRBV5-1 and TRBJ2-4): KAGVTQTPRYLIKTRGQQVTLSCSPISGHRSVSWYQQTPGQGLQFLFEYFSETQRNKGNFPGRFSGRQFSNSRSEMNVSTLELGDSALYLCASSLEGGFRDGQYFGAGTRLSVL.

V gene TRBV6-1 combines with J gene TRBJ2-7, with a weak D call TRBD2 (6 bases). The CDR3 extends over 18 amino acids. V was clipped by 0 bases and J by 1 base, with 19 bases between them. In germline, CDR1 is MNHNS, CDR2 SASEGT. This chain's CDR3 is CASSEALFLGSLSYEQYF. Written as DNA, the CDR3 is TGTGCCAGCAGTGAAGCGCTTTTTCTCGGGAGTTTATCCTACGAGCAGTACTTC.

The chain carries TRBV5-1 and TRBJ2-5, with TRBD2 matching over 7 bases. CDR1 is SGHRS and CDR2 is YFSETQ in the germline V gene. V gave up 4 bases and J gave up 2 bases; unmatched junction bases: 5. The CDR3 runs 14 residues. The CDR3 here is CASSTGLDQETQYF. The CDR3 DNA follows: TGCGCCAGCAGCACCGGACTAGATCAAGAGACCCAGTACTTC. Supplemented by reference TRBV5-1 and TRBJ2-5, the full variable domain reads KAGVTQTPRYLIKTRGQQVTLSCSPISGHRSVSWYQQTPGQGLQFLFEYFSETQRNKGNFPGRFSGRQFSNSRSEMNVSTLELGDSALYLCASSTGLDQETQYFGPGTRLLVL.

The rearrangement uses TRBV4-1 and TRBJ2-5, with D perhaps TRBD2 (7 bases). The CDR3 has 16 residues. CDR1 and CDR2 (germline): MGHRA, YSYEKL. V gave up 1 base and J gave up 6 bases, with 18 bases separating them. CDR3 nucleotide sequence: TGCGCCAGCAGCCAAGTTTCCGCGTGGGGGGGCAAGACCCAGTACTTC. Amino acid sequence: CASSQVSAWGGKTQYF.

The chain combines TRBV23-1 with TRBJ1-1; D uncertain. TRBV23-1 is classed as an ORF, of uncertain function. The CDR3 has 13 residues. Trimming stripped 3 bases from V and 5 bases from J, with 10 bases between. CDR3 protein: CASSHRFRTEAFF. As DNA, the CDR3 is TGCGCCAGCAGTCACAGGTTTAGAACTGAAGCTTTCTTT.